This T cell receptor (beta chain) was observed in a study of human T cells and chemical hapten exposure. TCRdb passed the RACE reads through MiXCR, listing each CDR3 protein once. The sample records 80,000 to 100,000 distinct CDR3 sequences, 27% being singletons. Time point: patch test 3, about 24 weeks after DPC sensitization. Indicated treatment: therapeutic diphenylcyclopropenone sensitization with weekly scalp DPC. RNA extraction used unfractionated whole blood as the source of total RNA. The CDR3 sequence is 13 residues long. Trimming stripped 2 bases from V and 1 base from J, with 5 bases between.

The chain carries TRBV12-3 or TRBV12-4 and TRBJ1-1, with no clear D. This material consisted of whole blood, taken in connection with sensitization to the hapten diphenylcyclopropenone (DPC). The clonotype was recovered from a man in his forties or fifties with alopecia areata. Some clones in this sample may be carry-over from other donors' samples. For the CDR3, the DNA is TGTGCCAGCAGTTTACTGGAGAACACTGAAGCTTTCTTT. It encodes CASSLLENTEAFF.